This T cell receptor (beta chain) was found in a study of response to subunit inactivated influenza vaccine. This clonotype was counted a few times. Germline loops: CDR1 KGHSH, CDR2 LQKENI. Trimming removed 3 bases at V and 4 bases at J, with 18 bases between. CDR3 length: 17 amino acids. From the RT-PCR reads, TCRdb called clonotypes with MiXCR, one entry per CDR3 protein. The sample comprises about 570,000 distinct CDR3 sequences, about 10% of which are singletons, and roughly a tenth rests with the top ten. The receptor comes from a man in his forties or fifties who received an inactivated influenza vaccine. The sample was PBMCs from blood, taken on the day of vaccination. This chain connects TRBV18 to TRBJ2-2; D is perhaps TRBD1 (6 bases). The CDR3 reads CASSPAPGTRATGELFF. The CDR3, as DNA: TGTGCCAGCTCACCCGCACCCGGGACAAGAGCCACCGGGGAGCTGTTTTTT. The full variable domain, with the rest looked up from reference TRBV18 and TRBJ2-2, is NAGVMQNPRHLVRRRGQEARLRCSPMKGHSHVYWYRQLPEEGLKFMVYLQKENIIDESGMPKERFSAEFPKEGPSILRIQQVVRGDSAAYFCASSPAPGTRATGELFFGEGSRLTVL.